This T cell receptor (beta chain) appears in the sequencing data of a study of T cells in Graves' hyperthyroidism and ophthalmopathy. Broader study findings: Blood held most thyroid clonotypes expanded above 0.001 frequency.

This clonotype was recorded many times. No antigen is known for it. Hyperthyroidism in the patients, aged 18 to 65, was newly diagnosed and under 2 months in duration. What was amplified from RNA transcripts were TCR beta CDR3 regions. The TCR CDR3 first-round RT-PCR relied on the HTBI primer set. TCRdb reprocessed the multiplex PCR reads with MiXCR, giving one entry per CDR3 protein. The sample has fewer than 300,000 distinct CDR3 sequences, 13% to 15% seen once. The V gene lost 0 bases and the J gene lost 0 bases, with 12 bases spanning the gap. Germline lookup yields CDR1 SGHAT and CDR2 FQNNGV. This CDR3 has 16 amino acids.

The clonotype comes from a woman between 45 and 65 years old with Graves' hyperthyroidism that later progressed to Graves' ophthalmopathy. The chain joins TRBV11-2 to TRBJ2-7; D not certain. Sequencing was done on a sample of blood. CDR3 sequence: CASSLDGSMDSYEQYF. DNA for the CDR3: TGTGCCAGCAGCTTAGATGGCTCAATGGACTCCTACGAGCAGTACTTC.